This T cell receptor (beta chain) was retrieved from a study of CD4 and CD8 cells across lung adenocarcinoma regions. This clonotype was picked up many times. The CDR3 extends over 11 amino acids. The V end lost 3 bases, the J end lost 5 bases, and 3 bases lay between the germline ends. Germline V gene lookup returns CDR1 WNHNN and CDR2 SYGVQD (reference sequence). TCRdb re-derived calls from the PCR reads in MiXCR, one entry per CDR3 protein. The table records 13,000 or so distinct CDR3 sequences, over 45% of them present only once. The patients had localized lung adenocarcinoma, a non-small cell subtype.

Sequenced input: CD8+ T cells from the margin of a lung tumor. The chain recombines TRBV10-1 with TRBJ2-3; D remains ambiguous. The sequence came from a male donor with lung adenocarcinoma. The CD4 and CD8 labels of this study may be unreliable. CDR3 in DNA: TGCGCCAGCAGTGAACGAGATACGCAGTATTTT. As protein: CASSERDTQYF.